This record covers a single T cell receptor (beta chain). What it recognizes is unknown. The sample comes from a study of cytomegalovirus exposure and HLA in healthy donors. Study context: Later, an analysis reported that the 130 or so validation repertoires had used the same platform as the approximately 680 first-cohort repertoires.

Study-wide results and caveats: Diagnosis of cytomegalovirus status made by the classifier reportedly showed high specificity and sensitivity. In the 130 or so validation repertoires, a later analysis found that first-cohort TCR clusters tended to co-occur.

Donors came from a validation cohort of 90 to 150 subjects, distinct from the first 666-subject cohort. Trimming cost V 9 bases and J 7 bases, with 18 bases left between them. Germline V gives CDR1 MDHEN, CDR2 SYDVKM. The CDR3 runs to 13 residues. TCRdb keeps only in-frame clones here, not all; method: immunoSEQ multiplex PCR. Of 200,000 to 250,000 clones in the sample, around 80% were seen once. The sample was PBMCs. The receptor was isolated from a woman aged 25-40 years in good health and CMV-seropositive. The chain is built from TRBV28 and TRBJ1-2; possible D gene TRBD1, 6 bases. CDR3 DNA sequence: TGTGCCAGTAAAGGGGGGCAGGTCGTTGGCTACACCTTC. Residues: CASKGGQVVGYTF.